The sequence of this T cell receptor beta chain was determined in a study of beta chain features in type 1 diabetes. General study results and limits: A PCR bias possibly favoring shorter templates would apply equally to patients and controls. Across all four CD4+ subsets, people with type 1 diabetes showed modestly shorter TCRB CDR3s.

A sort by CD45RO/CCR7/CD25/CD127/CD95/CD27 yielded CD4+ naive, central memory, regulatory and stem cell-like memory cells. This clone has a handful of counts. Its antigen is still unknown. The entirety of the isolated RNA underwent reverse transcription, so expressed TCRB transcripts were sequenced. The repertoire was sequenced with immunoSEQ multiplex PCR; TCRdb's copy has only in-frame clones and lacks some. The sample records around 300,000 clones, approximately 15% being singletons. The trim removed 7 bases at V and 2 bases at J, leaving 2 bases unmatched. The germline V gene has CDR1 SGHAT and CDR2 FQDESV (reference sequence). The CDR3 is 13 amino acids.

The chain couples TRBV11-1 to TRBJ2-5; 9 bases line up with TRBD2. Source material: central memory CD4+ T cells from blood. This TCR was sampled from a man aged 30 to 45 in good health. Here the CDR3 reads CASNLAGQETQYF. CDR3 DNA sequence: TGTGCCAGCAACCTAGCGGGACAAGAGACCCAGTACTTC.